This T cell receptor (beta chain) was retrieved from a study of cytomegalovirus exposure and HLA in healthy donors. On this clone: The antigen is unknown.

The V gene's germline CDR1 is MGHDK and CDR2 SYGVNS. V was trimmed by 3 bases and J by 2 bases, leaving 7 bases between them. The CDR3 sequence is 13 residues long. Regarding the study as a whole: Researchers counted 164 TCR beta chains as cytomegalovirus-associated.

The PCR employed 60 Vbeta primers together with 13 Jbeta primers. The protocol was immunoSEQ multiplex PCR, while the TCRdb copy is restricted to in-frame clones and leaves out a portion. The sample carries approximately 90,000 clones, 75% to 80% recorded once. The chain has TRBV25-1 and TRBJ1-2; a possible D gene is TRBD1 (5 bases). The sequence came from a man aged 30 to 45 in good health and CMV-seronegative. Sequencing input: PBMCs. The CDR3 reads CASSETVNYGYTF. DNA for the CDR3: TGTGCCAGCAGTGAGACAGTGAACTATGGCTACACCTTC.